This passage covers 8 T cell receptor beta chains from one sample sequenced in a study of long-term antiretroviral therapy in people with HIV. immunoSEQ v3.0 was run at survey level. Data came from immunoSEQ multiplex PCR; TCRdb stores just in-frame clones and leaves some out. The sample consists of under 40,000 clones, more than 75% of them appearing once. Sample: unsorted PBMCs, taken about 2.7 years before starting antiretroviral therapy. The receptors derive from a woman aged 25 to 39 with HIV.

The rearrangement uses TRBV2 and TRBJ2-1; the D call may be TRBD1 or TRBD2 (6 bases each). This CDR3 has 15 residues. Per germline, CDR1 SNHLY and CDR2 FYNNEI. Trimming removed 7 bases from V and 0 bases from J, with 13 bases in between. CDR3 in DNA: TGTGCCAGCACCCTCGGGGGCAGCTCCTACAATGAGCAGTTCTTC. Translated: CASTLGGSSYNEQFF.

This chain uses TRBV2 with TRBJ1-2; 10 bases are a match to TRBD1. Trimming removed 0 bases from V and 5 bases from J; junction bases left unmatched: 6. The CDR3 extends over 16 amino acids. Germline loops: CDR1 SNHLY, CDR2 FYNNEI. CDR3 protein: CASSEAQRTGGYGYTF. CDR3 bases: TGTGCCAGCAGTGAAGCGCAGAGGACAGGGGGTTATGGCTACACCTTC. Looking up the rest from reference TRBV2 and TRBJ1-2 gives the full variable domain: EPEVTQTPSHQVTQMGQEVILRCVPISNHLYFYWYRQILGQKVEFLVSFYNNEISEKSEIFDDQFSVERPDGSNFTLKIRSTKLEDSAMYFCASSEAQRTGGYGYTFGSGTRLTVV.

This chain connects TRBV14 to TRBJ2-3, with a possible D match to TRBD1 (6 bases). The CDR3 runs 16 residues. V lost 1 base to trimming and J lost 3 bases, with 14 bases between them. Germline loops: CDR1 SGHDN, CDR2 FVKESK. CDR3: CASSQVPGTRTDTQYF. DNA for the CDR3: TGTGCCAGCAGCCAAGTGCCCGGGACAAGGACAGATACGCAGTATTTT. The full variable domain, rest sourced from reference TRBV14 and TRBJ2-3, is EAGVTQFPSHSVIEKGQTVTLRCDPISGHDNLYWYRRVMGKEIKFLLHFVKESKQDESGMPNNRFLAERTGGTYSTLKVQPAELEDSGVYFCASSQVPGTRTDTQYFGPGTRLTVL.

V and J are TRBV18 and TRBJ1-1; 7 bases are a match to TRBD1. Germline V gene sequence: CDR1 KGHSH, CDR2 LQKENI. This CDR3 comprises 13 residues. V lost 3 bases, J lost 4 bases, and 2 bases stayed unmatched. For the CDR3, the DNA is TGTGCCAGCTCACCGTGGGACAGCACTGAAGCTTTCTTT. Encoded protein: CASSPWDSTEAFF.

The chain combines TRBV27 with TRBJ2-1; 11 bases line up with TRBD1. The CDR3 has 15 amino acids. J lost 7 bases, V lost 3 bases, and 5 bases had no gene match. Germline CDR1 reads MNHEY; CDR2 reads SMNVEV (reference sequence). CDR3 residues: CASSFGTGGTNEQFF. CDR3 DNA: TGTGCCAGCAGTTTCGGGACAGGGGGAACGAATGAGCAGTTCTTC.

The genes are TRBV18 and TRBJ1-2; 8 bases fit TRBD1. V gave up 2 bases and J gave up 8 bases; unmatched junction bases: 13. The germline gives CDR1 KGHSH, CDR2 LQKENI. This CDR3 has 16 residues. CDR3 sequence reads: CASSPSQQTGVYGYTF. The CDR3 nucleotides read TGTGCCAGCTCACCATCTCAACAGACAGGGGTGTACGGCTACACCTTC.

As concerns this clone: A read error may produce the germline difference seen at one junction end. The chain employs TRBV12-5 and TRBJ2-3; TRBD2 agrees at 12 bases. The CDR3 is 20 amino acids. The germline CDR1 and CDR2 sequences are LGHNT and FRNRAP. The CDR3 DNA reads as TGTGCTAGTGGTCTGGTAACTAGCGGGGGGCTCCGTTATAGCACAGATACGCAGTATTTT. Protein product: CASGLVTSGGLRYSTDTQYF.

The chain has TRBV7-9 and TRBJ2-1, with 13 bases matching TRBD2. The germline CDR1 and CDR2 sequences are SEHNR and FQNEAQ (reference sequence). This CDR3 region has 16 residues. The V segment lost 5 bases and the J segment 9 bases; nucleotides outside the gene matches: 10. The CDR3 loop is CASSPTSGGPWGEQFF. In DNA form, the CDR3 reads TGTGCCAGCAGCCCGACTAGCGGGGGGCCCTGGGGTGAGCAGTTCTTC.